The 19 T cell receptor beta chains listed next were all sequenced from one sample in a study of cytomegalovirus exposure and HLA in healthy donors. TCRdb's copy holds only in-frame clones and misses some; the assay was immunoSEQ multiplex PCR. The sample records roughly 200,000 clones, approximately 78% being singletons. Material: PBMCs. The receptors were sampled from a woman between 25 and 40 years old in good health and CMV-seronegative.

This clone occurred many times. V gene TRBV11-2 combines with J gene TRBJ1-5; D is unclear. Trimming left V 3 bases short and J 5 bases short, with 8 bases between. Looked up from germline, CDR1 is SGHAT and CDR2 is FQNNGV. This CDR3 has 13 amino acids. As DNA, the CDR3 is TGTGCCAGCAGCTTGAACAACGATCAGCCCCAGCATTTT. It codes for CASSLNNDQPQHF.

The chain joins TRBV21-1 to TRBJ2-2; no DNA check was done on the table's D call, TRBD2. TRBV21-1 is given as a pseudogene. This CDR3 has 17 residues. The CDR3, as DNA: TGTGCCAGCAGGCTCCCGACTAGCGGGGGGGCCACCGGGGAGCTGTTTTTT. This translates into CASRLPTSGGATGELFF.

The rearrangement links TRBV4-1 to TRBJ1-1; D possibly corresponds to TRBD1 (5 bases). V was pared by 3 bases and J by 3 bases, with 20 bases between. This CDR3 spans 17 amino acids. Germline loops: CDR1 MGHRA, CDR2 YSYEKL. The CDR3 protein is CASSQGTGGEWDTEAFF. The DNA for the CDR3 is TGCGCCAGCAGCCAGGGAACGGGAGGGGAATGGGACACTGAAGCTTTCTTT.

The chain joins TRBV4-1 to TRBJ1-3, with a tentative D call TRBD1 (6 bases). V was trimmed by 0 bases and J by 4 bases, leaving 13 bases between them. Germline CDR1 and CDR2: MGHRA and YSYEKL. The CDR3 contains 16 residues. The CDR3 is CASSQEVGTSGNTIYF. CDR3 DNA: TGCGCCAGCAGCCAAGAAGTGGGGACATCAGGAAACACCATATATTTT.

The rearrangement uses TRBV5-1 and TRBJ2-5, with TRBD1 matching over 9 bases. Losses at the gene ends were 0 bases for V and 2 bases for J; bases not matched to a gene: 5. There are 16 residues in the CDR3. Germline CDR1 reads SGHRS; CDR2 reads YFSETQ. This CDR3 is CASSLVRGTGQETQYF. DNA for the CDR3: TGCGCCAGCAGCTTGGTGAGGGGGACAGGGCAAGAGACCCAGTACTTC.

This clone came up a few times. CDR3 loop: CASRLPMEGYTF. CDR3 DNA: TGTGCAAGTCGCTTACCTATGGAGGGCTACACCTTC. The V gene is TRBV12-2, the J gene TRBJ1-2. TRBV12-2 is an annotated pseudogene. The CDR3 sequence is 12 residues long.

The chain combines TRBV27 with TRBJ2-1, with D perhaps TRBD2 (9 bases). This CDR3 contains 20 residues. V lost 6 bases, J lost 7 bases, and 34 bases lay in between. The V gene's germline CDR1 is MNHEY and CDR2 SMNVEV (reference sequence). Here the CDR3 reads CASSLRRQGLAGESRNEQFF. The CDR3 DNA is TGTGCCAGCAGCCTCCGGAGACAGGGGTTAGCGGGGGAGAGTAGGAATGAGCAGTTCTTC.

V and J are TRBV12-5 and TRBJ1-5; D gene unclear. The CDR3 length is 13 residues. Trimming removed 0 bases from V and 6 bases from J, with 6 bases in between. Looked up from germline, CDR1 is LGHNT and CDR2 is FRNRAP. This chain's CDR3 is CASGLVYGQPQHF. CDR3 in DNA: TGTGCTAGTGGTTTGGTGTACGGTCAGCCCCAGCATTTT.

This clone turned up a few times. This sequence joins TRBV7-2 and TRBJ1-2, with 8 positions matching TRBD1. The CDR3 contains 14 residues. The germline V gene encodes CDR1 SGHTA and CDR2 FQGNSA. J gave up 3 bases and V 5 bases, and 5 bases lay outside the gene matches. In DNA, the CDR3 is TGTGCCAGCAGCCCGAAGACAGGGGACTATGGCTACACCTTC. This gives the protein CASSPKTGDYGYTF.

CDR3 sequence reads: CASSLDRGNEQYF. The CDR3 DNA sequence: TGCGCCAGCAGCTTGGACAGGGGCAACGAGCAGTACTTC. V and J are TRBV5-1 and TRBJ2-7; 7 bases are a match to TRBD1. CDR3 length equals 13 residues. V lost 0 bases to trimming and J lost 5 bases; unmatched junction nucleotides: 2. Per germline, CDR1 SGHRS and CDR2 YFSETQ.

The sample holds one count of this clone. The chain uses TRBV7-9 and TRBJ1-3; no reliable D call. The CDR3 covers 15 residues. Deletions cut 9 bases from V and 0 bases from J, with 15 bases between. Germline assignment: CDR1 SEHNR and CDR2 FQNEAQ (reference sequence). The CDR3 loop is CASELGSHSGNTIYF. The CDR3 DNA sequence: TGTGCCAGTGAGCTGGGCAGCCACTCTGGAAACACCATATATTTT.

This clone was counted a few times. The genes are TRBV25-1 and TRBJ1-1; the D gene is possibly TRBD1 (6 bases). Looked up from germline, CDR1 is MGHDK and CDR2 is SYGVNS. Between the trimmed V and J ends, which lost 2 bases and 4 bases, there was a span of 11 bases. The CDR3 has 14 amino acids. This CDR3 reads CASSEPGGPTEAFF. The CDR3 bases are TGTGCCAGCAGTGAACCTGGGGGCCCCACTGAAGCTTTCTTT.

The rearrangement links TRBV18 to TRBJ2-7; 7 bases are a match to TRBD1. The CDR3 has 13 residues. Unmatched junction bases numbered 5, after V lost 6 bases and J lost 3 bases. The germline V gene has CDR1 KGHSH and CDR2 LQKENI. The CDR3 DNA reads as TGTGCCAGCTCCGTCGGACAGGACTACGAGCAGTACTTC. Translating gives CASSVGQDYEQYF.

The CDR3 loop reads CSVNRGTLNEQYF. CDR3 bases: TGCAGCGTCAACAGGGGAACCCTAAACGAGCAGTACTTC. V usage is TRBV29-1 and J usage is TRBJ2-7; 7 nucleotides match TRBD1. The CDR3 is made up of 13 amino acids. Germline CDR1 reads SQVTM; CDR2 reads ANQGSEA. V shed 6 bases, J shed 5 bases, and the junction held 10 bases outside the gene matches.

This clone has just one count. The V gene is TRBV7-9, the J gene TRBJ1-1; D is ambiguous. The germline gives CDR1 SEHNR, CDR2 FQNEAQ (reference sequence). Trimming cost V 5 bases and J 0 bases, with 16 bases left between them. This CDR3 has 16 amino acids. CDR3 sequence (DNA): TGTGCCAGCAGCCTGTTAGGTAGGCGGATGAACACTGAAGCTTTCTTT. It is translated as CASSLLGRRMNTEAFF.

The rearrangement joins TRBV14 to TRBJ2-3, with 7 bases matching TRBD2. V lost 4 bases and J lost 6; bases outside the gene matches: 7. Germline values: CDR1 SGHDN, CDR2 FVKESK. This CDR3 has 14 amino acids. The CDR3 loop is CASSRAGPSDTQYF. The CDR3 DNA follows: TGTGCCAGCAGCCGAGCGGGGCCGTCGGATACGCAGTATTTT.

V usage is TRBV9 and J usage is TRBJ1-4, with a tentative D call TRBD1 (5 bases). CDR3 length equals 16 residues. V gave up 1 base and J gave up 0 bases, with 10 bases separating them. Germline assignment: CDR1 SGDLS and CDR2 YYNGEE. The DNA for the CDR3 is TGTGCCAGCAGCGTATGGGGGGGTGCAACTAATGAAAAACTGTTTTTT. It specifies CASSVWGGATNEKLFF.

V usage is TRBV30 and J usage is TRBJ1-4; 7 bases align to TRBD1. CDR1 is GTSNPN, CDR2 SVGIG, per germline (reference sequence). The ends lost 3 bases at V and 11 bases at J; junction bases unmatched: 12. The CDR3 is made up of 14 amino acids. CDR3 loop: CAWSPTDRVGKLFF. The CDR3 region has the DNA TGTGCCTGGAGCCCGACCGACAGGGTGGGGAAACTGTTTTTT.

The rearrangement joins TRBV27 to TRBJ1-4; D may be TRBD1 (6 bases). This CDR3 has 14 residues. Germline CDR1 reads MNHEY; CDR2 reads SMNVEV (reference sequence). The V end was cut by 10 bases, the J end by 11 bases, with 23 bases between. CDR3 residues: CATVSQPGVGKLFF. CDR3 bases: TGTGCCACCGTTTCCCAGCCAGGGGTGGGGAAACTGTTTTTT.